Sequencing of this TCR beta chain was carried out in a study of immune evolution from preneoplasia to lung adenocarcinoma. Whole-study results and caveats: KRAS-mutant nodules had the highest T cell clonality. Later-stage lesions appeared to have more T cells, more diversity, less clonality.

TCRdb's copy holds only in-frame clones and misses some; the assay was immunoSEQ multiplex PCR. The sample includes about 9,500 clones, around 87% of them seen just once. A note on this clone: Its target is not known.

Macro-dissection enriched premalignant or tumor cells before nucleic acid extraction. Input material: FFPE invasive lung adenocarcinoma tissue. This receptor was taken from a person aged 65-85 years with invasive lung adenocarcinoma.

The CDR3 loop is CASTGLAGLGHEQYF. Written as DNA, the CDR3 is TGTGCCAGCACCGGACTAGCGGGACTAGGCCACGAGCAGTACTTC. The chain combines TRBV6-4 with TRBJ2-7; 12 nucleotides match TRBD2. Germline V gives CDR1 MRHNA, CDR2 SNTAGT. The length of the CDR3 is 15 residues. Trimming took 7 bases from V and 5 from J; bases not matched to a gene: 9.